Given below is one T cell receptor (beta chain) in context. The antigen remains undetermined. A second PCR of roughly 7 to 11 cycles used a sample-barcoded 5' primer and a J-beta primer mix. Per-sample output comprised a minimum of 3 million paired-end reads containing CDR3. Using its own MiXCR run on the 5' RACE reads, TCRdb lists one record per CDR3 protein. The sample has some 1.1 million distinct CDR3 sequences, roughly two fifths seen once. This entry comes from a study of blood T cells in healthy people across ages. Study information: Per every two T cells, about one barcoded beta molecule was captured by template switching. Broader study findings: Percentage of naive T cells showed a strong correlation with TCR beta diversity. Donor CMV infection status was unknown, possibly confounding age-related changes in expanded clonotypes.

Trimming shortened V by 5 bases and J by 5 bases, and 7 bases separated the two germline ends. The CDR3 consists of 12 residues. The source of this sequence is a young man in good health. The sample was blood. The chain employs TRBV12-3 or TRBV12-4 and TRBJ2-1; D is undetermined. The CDR3 coding sequence is TGTGCCAGCAGTCCCTGGGACAATGAGCAGTTCTTC. Residues: CASSPWDNEQFF.